Sequencing of this T cell receptor (beta chain) was carried out in a study of blood T cell repertoires in COVID-19. At the level of the study: Sites across the United States, Italy and Spain contributed samples from acute and convalescent COVID-19.

From germline, CDR1 is LNHDA and CDR2 SQIVND (reference sequence). This CDR3 has 14 residues. V lost 10 bases and J lost 2, with 18 bases in between. Recruitment covered 20 to 25 US areas and drew participants whose ages spanned about 18 to 90 years. Per the original data handling: Researchers report that nucleated cell counts were estimated from reference gene primer amplification. Sequenced by immunoSEQ multiplex PCR; TCRdb stores in-frame clones only, minus some. V and J calls and clone size follow that table, whereas D and trimming were derived from the DNA. The table has 200,000 to 250,000 clones, about 84% seen once.

Sequencing input: PBMCs or T cells enriched from blood (not recorded which). This receptor was obtained from a man aged 55-75 years who had recovered from COVID-19. The chain is built from TRBV19 and TRBJ2-7, with D maybe TRBD1 (6 bases). DNA of the CDR3: TGTGCCACCAAAAGCCAGGGGAGCGCCTACGAGCAGTACTTC. This translates into CATKSQGSAYEQYF.